The entry below describes one T cell receptor beta chain. Its antigen is currently unknown. The data derive from a study of T cells in Graves' hyperthyroidism and ophthalmopathy. Findings and limits, study-wide: From stable hyperthyroidism, ophthalmopathy was separated by a 13 V-J model. Ophthalmopathy, as predicted by the model, came a median 6.5 months after the prediction.

Germline assignment: CDR1 LGHDT and CDR2 YNNKEL (reference sequence). V shed 6 bases and J 9 bases; nucleotides not matched to a gene: 6. The CDR3 is made up of 14 amino acids. Researchers amplified the TCR beta CDR3 regions from RNA transcripts. When the TCR CDR3 underwent first-round RT-PCR, the HTBI primer set was used. MiXCR was run by TCRdb on the multiplex PCR reads, yielding one entry per CDR3 protein. The data contain 300,000 to 450,000 distinct CDR3 sequences, 17% of them singletons. Used for diagnoses were clinical symptoms, serum thyroxine and TRAb, thyroid ultrasound and orbital computed tomography. The blood sample predates any ophthalmopathy symptoms, coming from first hyperthyroidism diagnosis.

The clonotype was recovered from a woman aged 25-40 years with Graves' hyperthyroidism that later progressed to Graves' ophthalmopathy. The genes are TRBV3-1 and TRBJ2-1; 12 nucleotides line up with TRBD2. The material sequenced was blood. CDR3 in amino acids: CASRPTSGSTEQFF. In DNA form, the CDR3 reads TGTGCCAGCAGACCGACTAGCGGGAGTACTGAGCAGTTCTTC.